These 21 T cell receptor beta chains were sequenced from one sample in a study of T cell responses to AZD1222 COVID-19 vaccine (dated by TCRdb to about 2021). The meaning of the sample's time point label: baseline before first vaccination. The receptor library was made with the immunoSEQ multiplex PCR assay. This is the immuneACCESS table as TCRdb keeps it, with only in-frame sequences that have V and J called. A part of the clones is gone; compared with another copy, unresolved V genes explain less than half, and the rest is unexplained. The sample data list roughly 93,000 clones, and under 90% of these were observed just once. Of the sample, approximately 27% is held by the ten largest clones. The specimen was peripheral blood, collected on day 0 of AZD1222 vaccination. The receptor set was obtained from an adult in good health.

CDR3 sequence: CAISEAGQGGETQYF. CDR3 coding DNA: TGTGCCATCAGTGAGGCCGGACAGGGAGGAGAGACCCAGTACTTC. The chain is built from TRBV10-3 and TRBJ2-5; 8 nucleotides match TRBD1. CDR1 and CDR2 (germline): ENHRY, SYGVKD. This CDR3 region has 15 residues. The ends lost 2 bases at V and 4 bases at J; junction bases unmatched: 6.

The J gene is TRBJ2-2, the V gene TRBV19; TRBD2 matches 8 bases. V lost 3 bases, J lost 4 bases, and 7 bases stayed unmatched. The CDR3 extends over 16 amino acids. The germline CDR1 and CDR2 sequences are LNHDA and SQIVND (reference sequence). The CDR3 is CASSIREGRVTGELFF. DNA of the CDR3: TGTGCCAGTAGTATTCGGGAGGGCCGGGTCACCGGGGAGCTGTTTTTT.

The chain carries TRBV14 and TRBJ2-5; 10 bases align to TRBD2. The CDR3 is made up of 16 amino acids. Germline-derived CDR1 and CDR2 are SGHDN and FVKESK. J was trimmed by 2 bases and V by 3 bases; bases with no gene match: 6. The CDR3 DNA sequence: TGTGCCAGCAGCCACCTAGCGGGAGTGTTTCAAGAGACCCAGTACTTC. Residues: CASSHLAGVFQETQYF.

The chain employs TRBV7-6 and TRBJ2-1, with 7 bases lining up with TRBD2. The CDR3 runs 15 residues. Germline CDR1 and CDR2: SGHVS and FNYEAQ. V lost 1 base and J lost 4; bases outside the gene matches: 4. This chain's CDR3 is CASSLGGLDYNEQFF. CDR3 bases: TGTGCCAGCAGCTTAGGAGGACTAGATTACAATGAGCAGTTCTTC.

The chain joins TRBV2 to TRBJ2-7, with 8 bases lining up with TRBD2. This CDR3 region has 14 residues. V trimming: 7 bases; J trimming: 4 bases; junction bases outside the gene matches: 9. CDR1 and CDR2 from the germline V gene are SNHLY and FYNNEI. As DNA, the CDR3 is TGTGCCAGCATCTTGAGGACTAGCCGTTACGAGCAGTACTTC. Encoded protein: CASILRTSRYEQYF.

This clone was recorded only once. The chain joins TRBV5-1 to TRBJ2-2; 8 positions match TRBD2. V trimming: 0 bases; J trimming: 4 bases; junction bases outside the gene matches: 5. The CDR3 is 16 amino acids. From germline, CDR1 is SGHRS and CDR2 YFSETQ. CDR3 loop: CASSLAGSGTTGELFF. CDR3 DNA: TGCGCCAGCAGCTTGGCCGGTAGCGGGACCACCGGGGAGCTGTTTTTT.

This chain joins TRBV27 and TRBJ2-3; D not certain. CDR1 is MNHEY and CDR2 is SMNVEV in the germline V gene (reference sequence). There are 15 residues in the CDR3. V gave up 2 bases and J gave up 0 bases, with 9 bases separating them. The CDR3 region has the DNA TGTGCCAGCAGTTTAACACTAACTAGCACAGATACGCAGTATTTT. This encodes CASSLTLTSTDTQYF.

This clone came up a few times. This sequence joins TRBV7-2 and TRBJ2-7; 7 nucleotides agree with TRBD2. Looked up from germline, CDR1 is SGHTA and CDR2 is FQGNSA. The trim removed 5 bases at V and 2 bases at J, leaving 15 bases unmatched. The CDR3 covers 17 residues. The CDR3 nucleotides are TGTGCCAGCAGCCTGCTTGGAGTTAGCGGGCCCACCTACGAGCAGTACTTC. This encodes CASSLLGVSGPTYEQYF.

The chain employs TRBV30 and TRBJ2-5; the match to TRBD2 covers 8 bases. The J segment lost 5 bases and the V segment lost 3 bases, leaving 11 bases of the junction unmatched. The CDR3 length is 15 residues. Germline V CDR1 and CDR2: GTSNPN, SVGIG (reference sequence). The CDR3 sequence is CAWRLRGRHGETQYF. The CDR3 bases are TGTGCCTGGAGGCTGCGCGGGAGGCACGGGGAGACCCAGTACTTC.

V is TRBV7-9 and J is TRBJ1-6; D is ambiguous. The V gene lost 4 bases and the J gene lost 10 bases, with 5 bases spanning the gap. The CDR3 runs 11 residues. Germline V gene data show CDR1 as SEHNR and CDR2 as FQNEAQ (reference sequence). CDR3: CASSSSSPLHF. Written as DNA, the CDR3 is TGTGCCAGCAGCTCCTCCTCACCCCTCCACTTT.

The gene calls are TRBV6-5 and TRBJ2-7, with D perhaps matching TRBD2 (5 bases). The CDR3 is 15 amino acids. V shed 1 base and J shed 7 bases, with 17 bases lying between them. Germline loops: CDR1 MNHEY, CDR2 SVGAGI. The chain's CDR3 is CASSYLERAEGEQYF. The CDR3 coding sequence is TGTGCCAGCAGTTACTTGGAGCGCGCCGAGGGTGAGCAGTACTTC.

This chain joins TRBV28 and TRBJ1-2; D might be TRBD1 (6 bases). The V and J ends lost 8 bases and 4 bases respectively, with 11 bases between them. Germline V gives CDR1 MDHEN, CDR2 SYDVKM. The CDR3 totals 12 residues. CDR3 coding DNA: TGTGCCAGCGCTAAAGGGGGCTATGGCTACACCTTC. Protein sequence: CASAKGGYGYTF.

The J gene is TRBJ2-3, the V gene TRBV10-3; possible D gene TRBD1, 6 bases. Germline CDR1 and CDR2: ENHRY and SYGVKD. The CDR3 totals 15 residues. Trimming left V 4 bases short and J 0 bases short, with 11 bases between. The CDR3 coding sequence is TGTGCCATCAGTGGGGGGCTCTCTAGCACAGATACGCAGTATTTT. This translates into CAISGGLSSTDTQYF.

The V and J genes are TRBV28 and TRBJ2-6; D is perhaps TRBD2 (6 bases). Germline values: CDR1 MDHEN, CDR2 SYDVKM. CDR3 length: 13 residues. Here the CDR3 DNA reads TGTGCGGGGGGTTTAGCCGGGGCCAACGTCCTGACTTTC. Its protein product is CAGGLAGANVLTF.

This rearrangement joins TRBV12-3 or TRBV12-4 to TRBJ1-1; the D is unclear. The V and J ends lost 4 bases and 3 bases respectively, with 9 bases between them. The CDR3 covers 13 residues. This chain's CDR3 is CASSYGVHTEAFF. For the CDR3, the DNA is TGTGCCAGCAGTTATGGGGTTCACACTGAAGCTTTCTTT.

CDR3 loop: CASRTGGIGAYNEQFF. For the CDR3, the DNA is TGTGCCAGCAGGACGGGGGGCATTGGGGCATACAATGAGCAGTTCTTC. V and J are TRBV28 and TRBJ2-1; possibly TRBD2 for D (7 bases). The germline CDR1 and CDR2 sequences are MDHEN and SYDVKM. Trimming stripped 6 bases from V and 4 bases from J, with 19 bases between. This CDR3 has 16 amino acids.

The rearrangement links TRBV11-1 to TRBJ2-1, with D perhaps being TRBD1 or TRBD2 (6 bases each). In germline, CDR1 is SGHAT, CDR2 FQDESV (reference sequence). The CDR3 extends over 16 amino acids. Trimming removed 1 base at V and 4 bases at J, with 14 bases between. The CDR3 DNA reads TGTGCCAGCAGCTTAGAGGGGGGCTCGGGGTACAATGAGCAGTTCTTC. It translates to CASSLEGGSGYNEQFF. The whole variable domain, filled in from reference TRBV11-1 and TRBJ2-1, reads EAEVAQSPRYKITEKSQAVAFWCDPISGHATLYWYRQILGQGPELLVQFQDESVVDDSQLPKDRFSAERLKGVDSTLKIQPAELGDSAMYLCASSLEGGSGYNEQFFGPGTRLTVL.

The chain employs TRBV28 and TRBJ2-1; D gene unclear. The V and J ends lost 3 bases and 2 bases respectively, with 11 bases between them. CDR3 length: 15 residues. Germline CDR1 and CDR2: MDHEN and SYDVKM. The CDR3 loop is CASSLLTTAYNEQFF. The CDR3 nucleotides read TGTGCCAGCAGTTTGCTCACGACGGCCTACAATGAGCAGTTCTTC. Full variable domain (missing parts from reference TRBV28 and TRBJ2-1): DVKVTQSSRYLVKRTGEKVFLECVQDMDHENMFWYRQDPGLGLRLIYFSYDVKMKEKGDIPEGYSVSREKKERFSLILESASTNQTSMYLCASSLLTTAYNEQFFGPGTRLTVL.

The genes are TRBV3-1 (or the pseudogene TRBV3-2) and TRBJ2-7, with TRBD2 as a possible D gene (5 bases). The CDR3 extends over 15 amino acids. Germline V gene lookup returns CDR1 LGHDT and CDR2 YNNKEL (reference sequence). Trimming pared 3 bases from V and 10 bases from J, leaving 22 bases between. In DNA form, the CDR3 reads TGTGCCAGCAGCCAGTGGGCCCCGTCGGGGAGTTATCAGTACTTC. Protein product: CASSQWAPSGSYQYF.

The chain combines TRBV11-1 with TRBJ1-1, with D perhaps TRBD1 (5 bases). V was pared by 3 bases and J by 4 bases, with 12 bases between. CDR3 size: 14 residues. CDR1 is SGHAT and CDR2 is FQDESV in the germline V gene (reference sequence). The CDR3 region has the DNA TGTGCCAGCAGCTTCCATGTCCAGGGCACTGAAGCTTTCTTT. It is translated as CASSFHVQGTEAFF.

The genes are TRBV3-1 (or the pseudogene TRBV3-2) and TRBJ1-1, with D possibly TRBD1 on 5 matching bases. Germline assignment: CDR1 LGHDT and CDR2 YNNKEL (reference sequence). V lost 1 base to trimming and J lost 4 bases, with 13 bases between them. The CDR3 runs to 15 residues. The CDR3 DNA reads as TGTGCCAGCAGCCAAGGGGGGGGAGGGCTCACTGAAGCTTTCTTT. Translated, it gives CASSQGGGGLTEAFF.